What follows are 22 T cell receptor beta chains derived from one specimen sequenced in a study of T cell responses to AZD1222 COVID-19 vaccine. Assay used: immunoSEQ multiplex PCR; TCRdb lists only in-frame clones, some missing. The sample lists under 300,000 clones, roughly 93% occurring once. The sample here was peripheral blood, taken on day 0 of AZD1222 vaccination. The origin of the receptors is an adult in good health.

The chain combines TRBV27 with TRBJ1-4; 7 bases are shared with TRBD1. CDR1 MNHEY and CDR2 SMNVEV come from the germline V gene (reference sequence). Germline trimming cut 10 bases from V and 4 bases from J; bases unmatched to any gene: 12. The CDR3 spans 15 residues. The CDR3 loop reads CATRRGGTDNEKLFF. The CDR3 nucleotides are TGTGCCACCCGTCGGGGAGGGACAGATAATGAAAAACTGTTTTTT.

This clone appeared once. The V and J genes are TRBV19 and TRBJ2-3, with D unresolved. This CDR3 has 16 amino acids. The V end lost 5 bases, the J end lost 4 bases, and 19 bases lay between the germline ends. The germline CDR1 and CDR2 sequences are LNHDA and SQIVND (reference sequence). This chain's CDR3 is CASSGRNGFAADTQYF. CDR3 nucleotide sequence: TGTGCCAGTAGTGGGCGGAACGGGTTTGCGGCAGATACGCAGTATTTT.

CDR3 bases: TGTGCCAGCAGCCTGCTGGAGACGGATACGCAGTATTTT. Translating gives CASSLLETDTQYF. The chain recombines TRBV4-2 with TRBJ2-3; no firm D call. The CDR3 runs to 13 residues. Per the germline V gene, CDR1 is LGHNA and CDR2 is YNFKEQ. V was trimmed by 4 bases and J by 6 bases, leaving 11 bases between them.

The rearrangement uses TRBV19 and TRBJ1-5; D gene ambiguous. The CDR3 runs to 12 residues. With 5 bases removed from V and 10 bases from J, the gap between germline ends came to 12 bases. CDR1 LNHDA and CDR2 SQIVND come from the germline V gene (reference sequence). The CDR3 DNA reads TGTGCCAGTAGTGTTAGACTCATACCCCAGCATTTT. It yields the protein CASSVRLIPQHF.

CDR3 sequence (DNA): TGTGCCAGCGGAGGGGGGCAGCTTATATCCTACAATGAGCAGTTCTTC. Amino acids: CASGGGQLISYNEQFF. The chain combines TRBV28 with TRBJ2-1; D may match TRBD1 or TRBD2 (6 bases each). From germline, CDR1 is MDHEN and CDR2 SYDVKM. The CDR3 runs to 16 residues. V lost 8 bases to trimming and J lost 1 base, with 18 bases between them.

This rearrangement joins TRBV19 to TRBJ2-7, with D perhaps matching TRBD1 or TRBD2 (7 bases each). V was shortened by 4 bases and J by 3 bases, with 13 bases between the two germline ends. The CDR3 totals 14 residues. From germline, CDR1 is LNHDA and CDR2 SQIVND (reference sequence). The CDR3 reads CASSKQGRDYEQYF. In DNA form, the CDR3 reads TGTGCCAGTAGTAAACAGGGGAGGGACTACGAGCAGTACTTC. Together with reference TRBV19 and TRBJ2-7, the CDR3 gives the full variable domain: DGGITQSPKYLFRKEGQNVTLSCEQNLNHDAMYWYRQDPGQGLRLIYYSQIVNDFQKGDIAEGYSVSREKKESFPLTVTSAQKNPTAFYLCASSKQGRDYEQYFGPGTRLTVT.

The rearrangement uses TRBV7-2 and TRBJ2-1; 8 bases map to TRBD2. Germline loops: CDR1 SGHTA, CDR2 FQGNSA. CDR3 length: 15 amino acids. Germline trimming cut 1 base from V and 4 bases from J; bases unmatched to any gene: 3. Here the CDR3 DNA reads TGTGCCAGCAGCTTAGGGCGGGGGGTGTACAATGAGCAGTTCTTC. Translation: CASSLGRGVYNEQFF.

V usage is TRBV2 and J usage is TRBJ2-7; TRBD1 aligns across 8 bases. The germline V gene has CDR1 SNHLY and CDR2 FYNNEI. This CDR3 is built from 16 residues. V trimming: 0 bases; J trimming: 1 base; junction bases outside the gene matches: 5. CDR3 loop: CASSEAWDRPSYEQYF. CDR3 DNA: TGTGCCAGCAGTGAAGCGTGGGACAGGCCTTCCTACGAGCAGTACTTC.

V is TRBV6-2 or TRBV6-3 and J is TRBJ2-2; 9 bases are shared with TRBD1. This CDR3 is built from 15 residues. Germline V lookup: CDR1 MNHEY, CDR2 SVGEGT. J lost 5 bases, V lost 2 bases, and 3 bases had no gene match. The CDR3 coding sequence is TGTGCCAGCAGTTACCGGACAGGGGTGACCGGGGAGCTGTTTTTT. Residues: CASSYRTGVTGELFF.

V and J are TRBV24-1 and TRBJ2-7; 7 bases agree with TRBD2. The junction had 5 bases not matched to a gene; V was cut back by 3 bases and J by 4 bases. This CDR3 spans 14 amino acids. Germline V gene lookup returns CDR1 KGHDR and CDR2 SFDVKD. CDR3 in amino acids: CATSDAGEGYEQYF. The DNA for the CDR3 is TGTGCCACCAGTGATGCGGGAGAGGGATACGAGCAGTACTTC.

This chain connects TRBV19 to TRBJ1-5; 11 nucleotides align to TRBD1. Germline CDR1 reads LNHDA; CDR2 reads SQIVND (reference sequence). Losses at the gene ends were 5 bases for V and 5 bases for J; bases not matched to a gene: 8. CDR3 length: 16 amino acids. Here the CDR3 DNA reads TGTGCCAGTAGTCCAAGGACAGGGGGCGAGGATCAGCCCCAGCATTTT. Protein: CASSPRTGGEDQPQHF.

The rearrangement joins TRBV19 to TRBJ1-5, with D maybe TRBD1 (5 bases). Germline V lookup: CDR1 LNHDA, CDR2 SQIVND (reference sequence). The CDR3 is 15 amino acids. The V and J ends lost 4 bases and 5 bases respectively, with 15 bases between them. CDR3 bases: TGTGCCAGTAGTACGGGACGCCTGGGGGATCAGCCCCAGCATTTT. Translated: CASSTGRLGDQPQHF.

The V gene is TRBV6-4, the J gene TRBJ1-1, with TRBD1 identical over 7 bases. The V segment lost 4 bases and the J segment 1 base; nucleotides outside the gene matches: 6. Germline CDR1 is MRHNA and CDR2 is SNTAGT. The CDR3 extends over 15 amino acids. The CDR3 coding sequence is TGTGCCAGCAGTGCTACAGGGGAGGGGAACACTGAAGCTTTCTTT. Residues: CASSATGEGNTEAFF.

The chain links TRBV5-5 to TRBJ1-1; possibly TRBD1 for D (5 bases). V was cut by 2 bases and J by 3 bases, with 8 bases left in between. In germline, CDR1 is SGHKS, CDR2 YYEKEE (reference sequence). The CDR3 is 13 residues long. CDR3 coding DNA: TGTGCCAGCAGCTTCGGGGGGTACACTGAAGCTTTCTTT. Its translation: CASSFGGYTEAFF.

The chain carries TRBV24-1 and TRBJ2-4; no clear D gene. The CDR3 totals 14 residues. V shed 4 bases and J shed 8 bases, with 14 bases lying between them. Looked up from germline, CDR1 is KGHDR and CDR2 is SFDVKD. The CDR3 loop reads CATSDSGRFDIQYF. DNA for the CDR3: TGTGCCACCAGTGACTCAGGACGATTCGACATTCAGTACTTC.

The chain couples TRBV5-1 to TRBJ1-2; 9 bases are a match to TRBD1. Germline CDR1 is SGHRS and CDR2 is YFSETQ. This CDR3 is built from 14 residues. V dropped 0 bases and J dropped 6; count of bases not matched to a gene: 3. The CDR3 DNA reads TGCGCCAGCAGCTTGGCCGGACAGGGGCATGGCTACACCTTC. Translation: CASSLAGQGHGYTF.

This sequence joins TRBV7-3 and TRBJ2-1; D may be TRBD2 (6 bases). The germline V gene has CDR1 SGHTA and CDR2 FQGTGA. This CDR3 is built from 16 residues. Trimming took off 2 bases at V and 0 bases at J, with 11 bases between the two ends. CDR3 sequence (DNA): TGTGCCAGCAGCTTATTTGGCGGGGCCTCCTACAATGAGCAGTTCTTC. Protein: CASSLFGGASYNEQFF.

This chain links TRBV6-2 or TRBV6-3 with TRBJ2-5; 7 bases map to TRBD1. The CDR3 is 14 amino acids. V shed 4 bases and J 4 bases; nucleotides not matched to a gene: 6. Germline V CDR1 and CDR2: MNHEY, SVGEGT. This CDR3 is CASSSRQGGETQYF. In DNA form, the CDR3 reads TGTGCCAGCAGTTCCCGACAGGGTGGAGAGACCCAGTACTTC.

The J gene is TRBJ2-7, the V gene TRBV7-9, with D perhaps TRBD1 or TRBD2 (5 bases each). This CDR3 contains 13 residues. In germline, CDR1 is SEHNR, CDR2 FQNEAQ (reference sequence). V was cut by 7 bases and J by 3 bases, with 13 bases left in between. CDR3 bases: TGTGCCAGCACGGGACCAGGGCTCTACGAGCAGTACTTC. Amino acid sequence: CASTGPGLYEQYF.

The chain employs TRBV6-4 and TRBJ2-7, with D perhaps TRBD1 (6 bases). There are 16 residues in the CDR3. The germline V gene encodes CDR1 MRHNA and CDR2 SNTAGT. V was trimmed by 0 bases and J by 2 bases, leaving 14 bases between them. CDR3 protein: CASSDSTGSITYEQYF. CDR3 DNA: TGTGCCAGCAGTGACTCCACAGGGTCCATTACCTACGAGCAGTACTTC.

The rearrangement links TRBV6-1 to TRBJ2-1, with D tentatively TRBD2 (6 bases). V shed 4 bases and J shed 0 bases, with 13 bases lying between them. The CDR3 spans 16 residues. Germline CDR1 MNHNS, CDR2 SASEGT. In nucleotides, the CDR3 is TGTGCCAGCAGTGGAGGGACTTATGGCTCCTACAATGAGCAGTTCTTC. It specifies CASSGGTYGSYNEQFF.

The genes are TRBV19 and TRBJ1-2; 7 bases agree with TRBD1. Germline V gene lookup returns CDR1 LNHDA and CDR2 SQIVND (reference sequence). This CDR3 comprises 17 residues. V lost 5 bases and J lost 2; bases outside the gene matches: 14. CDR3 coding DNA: TGTGCCAGTAGTCCGCGGGGAAGGGACAGAGCCAACTATGGCTACACCTTC. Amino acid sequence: CASSPRGRDRANYGYTF.